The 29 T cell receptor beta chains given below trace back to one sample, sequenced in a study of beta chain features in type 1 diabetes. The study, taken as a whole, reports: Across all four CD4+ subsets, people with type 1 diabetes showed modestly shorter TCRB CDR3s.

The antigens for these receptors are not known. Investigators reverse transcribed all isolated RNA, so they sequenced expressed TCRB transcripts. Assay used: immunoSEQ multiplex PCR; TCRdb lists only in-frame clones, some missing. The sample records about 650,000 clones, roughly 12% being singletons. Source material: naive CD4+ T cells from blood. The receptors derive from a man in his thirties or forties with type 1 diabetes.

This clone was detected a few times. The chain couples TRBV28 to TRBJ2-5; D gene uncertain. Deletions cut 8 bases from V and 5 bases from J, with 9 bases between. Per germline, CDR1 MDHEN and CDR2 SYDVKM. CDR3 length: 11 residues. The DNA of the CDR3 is TGTGCCAGCGTACTGGGGGAGACCCAGTACTTC. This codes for CASVLGETQYF.

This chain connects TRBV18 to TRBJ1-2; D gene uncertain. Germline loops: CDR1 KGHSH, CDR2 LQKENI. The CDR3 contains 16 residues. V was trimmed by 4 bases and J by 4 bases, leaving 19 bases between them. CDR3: CASSLNSPGPFYGYTF. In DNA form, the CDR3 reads TGTGCCAGCTCACTAAATTCTCCGGGCCCTTTCTATGGCTACACCTTC.

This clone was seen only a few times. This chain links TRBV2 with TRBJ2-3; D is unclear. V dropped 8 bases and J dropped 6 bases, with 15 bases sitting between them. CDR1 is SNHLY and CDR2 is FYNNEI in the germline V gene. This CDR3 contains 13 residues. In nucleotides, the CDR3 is TGTGCCAGCGGCCCCGGACCGCTGGATACGCAGTATTTT. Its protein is CASGPGPLDTQYF.

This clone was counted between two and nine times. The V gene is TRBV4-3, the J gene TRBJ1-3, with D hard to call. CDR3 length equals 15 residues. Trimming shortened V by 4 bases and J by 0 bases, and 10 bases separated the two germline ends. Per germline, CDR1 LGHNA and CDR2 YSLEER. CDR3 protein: CASSRHLDSGNTIYF. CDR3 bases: TGCGCCAGCAGCCGACACCTGGACTCTGGAAACACCATATATTTT.

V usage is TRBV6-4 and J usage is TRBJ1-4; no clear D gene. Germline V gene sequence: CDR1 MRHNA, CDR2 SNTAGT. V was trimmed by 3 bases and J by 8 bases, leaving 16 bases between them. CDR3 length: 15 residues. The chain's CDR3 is CASSDRARLQEKLFF. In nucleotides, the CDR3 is TGTGCCAGCAGTGATAGGGCCAGACTTCAAGAAAAACTGTTTTTT.

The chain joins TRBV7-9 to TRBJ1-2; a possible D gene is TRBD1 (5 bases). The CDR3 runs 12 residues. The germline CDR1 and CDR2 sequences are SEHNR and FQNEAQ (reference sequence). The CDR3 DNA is TGTGCTACGCACAGGCGCGAGGTTGGCTACACCTTC. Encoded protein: CATHRREVGYTF.

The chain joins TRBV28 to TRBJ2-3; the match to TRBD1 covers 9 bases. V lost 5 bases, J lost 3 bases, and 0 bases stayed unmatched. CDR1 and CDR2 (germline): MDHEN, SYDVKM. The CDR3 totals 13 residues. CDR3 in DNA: TGTGCCAGCAGTGGGACAGGGACAGATACGCAGTATTTT. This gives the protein CASSGTGTDTQYF.

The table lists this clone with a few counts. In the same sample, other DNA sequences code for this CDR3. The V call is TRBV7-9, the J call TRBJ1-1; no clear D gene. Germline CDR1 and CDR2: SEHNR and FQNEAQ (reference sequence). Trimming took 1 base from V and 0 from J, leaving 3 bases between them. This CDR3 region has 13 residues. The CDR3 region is CASSLDMNTEAFF. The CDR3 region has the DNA TGTGCCAGCAGCTTAGATATGAACACTGAAGCTTTCTTT.

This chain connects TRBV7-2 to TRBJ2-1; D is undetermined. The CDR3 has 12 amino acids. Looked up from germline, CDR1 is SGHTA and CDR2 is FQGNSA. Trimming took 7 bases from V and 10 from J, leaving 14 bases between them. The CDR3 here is CASNILVGEQFF. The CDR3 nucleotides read TGTGCCAGCAACATCCTCGTAGGAGAGCAGTTCTTC.

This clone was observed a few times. CDR3 in DNA: TGCGCCTGCCCGGGAGGGTCTAACTATGGCTACACCTTC. Translation: CACPGGSNYGYTF. This sequence joins TRBV23-1 and TRBJ1-2, with D unclear. TRBV23-1 is annotated as an ORF whose role is uncertain. The CDR3 spans 13 residues. Between the trimmed V and J ends, which lost 11 bases and 0 bases, there was a span of 13 bases.

Here the CDR3 reads CASSPNRVDYNSPLHF. In DNA form, the CDR3 reads TGTGCCAGCTCACCGAACAGGGTGGACTATAATTCACCCCTCCACTTT. This chain links TRBV18 with TRBJ1-6, with D possibly TRBD1 on 6 matching bases. CDR1 KGHSH and CDR2 LQKENI come from the germline V gene. V dropped 3 bases and J dropped 3 bases, with 12 bases sitting between them. The CDR3 is 16 residues long. Full variable domain (remainder filled in from reference TRBV18 and TRBJ1-6): NAGVMQNPRHLVRRRGQEARLRCSPMKGHSHVYWYRQLPEEGLKFMVYLQKENIIDESGMPKERFSAEFPKEGPSILRIQQVVRGDSAAYFCASSPNRVDYNSPLHFGNGTRLTVT.

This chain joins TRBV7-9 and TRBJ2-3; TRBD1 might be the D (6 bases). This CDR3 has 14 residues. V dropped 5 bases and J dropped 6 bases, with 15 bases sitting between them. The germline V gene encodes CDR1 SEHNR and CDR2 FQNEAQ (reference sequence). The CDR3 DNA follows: TGTGCCAGCAGCCCGCAGGGGCCCAAGGATACGCAGTATTTT. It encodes CASSPQGPKDTQYF. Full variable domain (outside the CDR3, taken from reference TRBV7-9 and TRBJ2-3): DTGVSQNPRHKITKRGQNVTFRCDPISEHNRLYWYRQTLGQGPEFLTYFQNEAQLEKSRLLSDRFSAERPKGSFSTLEIQRTEQGDSAMYLCASSPQGPKDTQYFGPGTRLTVL.

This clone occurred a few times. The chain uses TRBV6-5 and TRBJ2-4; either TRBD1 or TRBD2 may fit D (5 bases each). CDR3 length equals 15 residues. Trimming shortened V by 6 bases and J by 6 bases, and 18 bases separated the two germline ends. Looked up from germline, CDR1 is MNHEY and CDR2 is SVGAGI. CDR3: CASRLTGTERNIQYF. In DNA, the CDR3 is TGTGCCAGCAGACTTACCGGGACGGAGAGAAACATTCAGTACTTC.

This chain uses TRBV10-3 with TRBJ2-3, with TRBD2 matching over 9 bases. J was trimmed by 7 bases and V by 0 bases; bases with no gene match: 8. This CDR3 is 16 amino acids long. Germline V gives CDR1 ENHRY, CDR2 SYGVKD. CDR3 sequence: CAISESPSGVLNTQYF. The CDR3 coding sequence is TGTGCCATCAGTGAGTCGCCTAGCGGGGTCCTGAATACGCAGTATTTT.

CDR3 sequence reads: CAINRDASYEQYF. The CDR3 DNA sequence: TGTGCCATCAACCGGGACGCATCCTACGAGCAGTACTTC. The V and J genes are TRBV10-3 and TRBJ2-7; D is possibly TRBD1 or TRBD2 (5 bases each). CDR3 length equals 13 residues. CDR1 and CDR2 (germline): ENHRY, SYGVKD. Deletions cut 7 bases from V and 1 base from J, with 11 bases between.

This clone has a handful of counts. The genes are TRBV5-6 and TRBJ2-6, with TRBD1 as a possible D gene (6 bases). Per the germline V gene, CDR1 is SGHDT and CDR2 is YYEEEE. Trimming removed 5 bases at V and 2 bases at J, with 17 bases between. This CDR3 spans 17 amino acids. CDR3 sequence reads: CASRYDRTFTGANVLTF. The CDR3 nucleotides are TGTGCCAGCAGATACGACAGGACCTTCACTGGGGCCAACGTCCTGACTTTC.

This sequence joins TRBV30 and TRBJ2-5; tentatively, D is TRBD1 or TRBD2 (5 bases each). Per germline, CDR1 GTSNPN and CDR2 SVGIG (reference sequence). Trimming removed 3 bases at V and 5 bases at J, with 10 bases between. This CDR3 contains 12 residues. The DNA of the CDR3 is TGTGCCTGGAGGAGGGGTGGGGAGACCCAGTACTTC. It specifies CAWRRGGETQYF.

The CDR3 sequence: CASSFSYNEQFF. Written as DNA, the CDR3 is TGCGCCAGCAGCTTCTCCTACAATGAGCAGTTCTTC. The chain uses TRBV5-1 and TRBJ2-1, with D unresolved. The CDR3 loop spans 12 amino acids. Trimming removed 2 bases from V and 0 bases from J, with 0 bases in between. Germline CDR1 SGHRS, CDR2 YFSETQ.

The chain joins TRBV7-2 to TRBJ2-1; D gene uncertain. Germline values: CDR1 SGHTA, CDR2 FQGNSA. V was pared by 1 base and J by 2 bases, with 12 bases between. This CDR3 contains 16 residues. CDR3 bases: TGTGCCAGCAGCTTAGACCGAAGCTCAACCTACAATGAGCAGTTCTTC. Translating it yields CASSLDRSSTYNEQFF.

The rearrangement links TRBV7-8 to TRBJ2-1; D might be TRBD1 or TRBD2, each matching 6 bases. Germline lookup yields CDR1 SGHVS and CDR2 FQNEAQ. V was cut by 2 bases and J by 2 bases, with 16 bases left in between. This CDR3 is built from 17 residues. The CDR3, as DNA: TGTGCCAGCAGCTTACTAATGGGGGGCCTTCCCTACAATGAGCAGTTCTTC. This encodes CASSLLMGGLPYNEQFF.

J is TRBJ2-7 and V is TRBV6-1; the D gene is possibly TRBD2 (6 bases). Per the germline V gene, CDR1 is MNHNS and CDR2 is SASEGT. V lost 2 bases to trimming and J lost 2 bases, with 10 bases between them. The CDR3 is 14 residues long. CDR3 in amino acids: CASSEYGRPYEQYF. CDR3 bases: TGTGCCAGCAGTGAATATGGGAGGCCCTACGAGCAGTACTTC.

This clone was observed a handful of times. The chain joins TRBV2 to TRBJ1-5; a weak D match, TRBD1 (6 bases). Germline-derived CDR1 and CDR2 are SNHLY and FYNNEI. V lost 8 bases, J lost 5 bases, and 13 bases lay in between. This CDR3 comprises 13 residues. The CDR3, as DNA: TGTGCCAGCCGAGGAGGGGGTGATCAGCCCCAGCATTTT. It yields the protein CASRGGGDQPQHF.

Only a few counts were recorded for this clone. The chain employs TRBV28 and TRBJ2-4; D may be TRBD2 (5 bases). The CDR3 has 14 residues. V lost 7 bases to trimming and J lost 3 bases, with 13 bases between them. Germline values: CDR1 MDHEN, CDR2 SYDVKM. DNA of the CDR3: TGTGCCAGCAAGAGAGGGTTGGGCAAAAACATTCAGTACTTC. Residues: CASKRGLGKNIQYF. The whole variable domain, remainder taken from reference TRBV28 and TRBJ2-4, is DVKVTQSSRYLVKRTGEKVFLECVQDMDHENMFWYRQDPGLGLRLIYFSYDVKMKEKGDIPEGYSVSREKKERFSLILESASTNQTSMYLCASKRGLGKNIQYFGAGTRLSVL.

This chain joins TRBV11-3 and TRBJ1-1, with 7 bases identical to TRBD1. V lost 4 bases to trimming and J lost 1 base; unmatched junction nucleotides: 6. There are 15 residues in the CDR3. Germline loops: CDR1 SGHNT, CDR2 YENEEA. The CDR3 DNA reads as TGTGCCAGCAGCTCCACAGGGGTTGGGAACACTGAAGCTTTCTTT. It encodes CASSSTGVGNTEAFF. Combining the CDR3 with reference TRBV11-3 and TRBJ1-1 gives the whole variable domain EAGVVQSPRYKIIEKKQPVAFWCNPISGHNTLYWYLQNLGQGPELLIRYENEEAVDDSQLPKDRFSAERLKGVDSTLKIQPAELGDSAVYLCASSSTGVGNTEAFFGQGTRLTVV.

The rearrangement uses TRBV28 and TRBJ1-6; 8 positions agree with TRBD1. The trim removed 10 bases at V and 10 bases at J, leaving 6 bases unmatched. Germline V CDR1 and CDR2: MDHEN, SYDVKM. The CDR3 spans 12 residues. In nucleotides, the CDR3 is TGTGCCACCGGACAGGGTCTCTCACCCCTCCACTTT. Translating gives CATGQGLSPLHF. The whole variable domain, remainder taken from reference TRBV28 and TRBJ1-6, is DVKVTQSSRYLVKRTGEKVFLECVQDMDHENMFWYRQDPGLGLRLIYFSYDVKMKEKGDIPEGYSVSREKKERFSLILESASTNQTSMYLCATGQGLSPLHFGNGTRLTVT.

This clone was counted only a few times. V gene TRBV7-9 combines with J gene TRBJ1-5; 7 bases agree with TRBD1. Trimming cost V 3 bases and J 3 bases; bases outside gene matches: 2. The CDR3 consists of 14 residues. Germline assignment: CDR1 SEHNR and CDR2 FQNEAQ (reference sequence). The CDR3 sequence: CASSFGTDNQPQHF. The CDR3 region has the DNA TGTGCCAGCAGCTTCGGGACAGACAATCAGCCCCAGCATTTT.

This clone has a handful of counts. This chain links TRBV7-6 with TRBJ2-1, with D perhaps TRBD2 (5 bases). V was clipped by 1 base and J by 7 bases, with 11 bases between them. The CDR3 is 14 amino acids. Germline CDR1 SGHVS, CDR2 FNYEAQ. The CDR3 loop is CASSLGRGSNEQFF. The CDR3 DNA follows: TGTGCCAGCAGCTTAGGCCGGGGAAGTAATGAGCAGTTCTTC.

The CDR3 here is CASGTAAGGFDEQFF. As DNA, the CDR3 is TGTGCCAGCGGAACCGCCGCCGGCGGGTTCGATGAGCAGTTCTTC. This chain joins TRBV28 and TRBJ2-1; a possible D gene is TRBD2 (5 bases). The CDR3 loop spans 15 amino acids. CDR1 is MDHEN, CDR2 SYDVKM, per germline. The V gene lost 8 bases and the J gene lost 8 bases, with 22 bases spanning the gap.

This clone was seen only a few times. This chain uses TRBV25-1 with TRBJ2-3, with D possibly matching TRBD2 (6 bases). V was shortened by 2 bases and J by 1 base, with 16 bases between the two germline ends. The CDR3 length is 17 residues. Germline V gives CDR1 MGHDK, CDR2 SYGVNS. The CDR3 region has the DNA TGTGCCAGCAGTGAAGAGCGATCGACTAGGGGCACAGATACGCAGTATTTT. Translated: CASSEERSTRGTDTQYF.